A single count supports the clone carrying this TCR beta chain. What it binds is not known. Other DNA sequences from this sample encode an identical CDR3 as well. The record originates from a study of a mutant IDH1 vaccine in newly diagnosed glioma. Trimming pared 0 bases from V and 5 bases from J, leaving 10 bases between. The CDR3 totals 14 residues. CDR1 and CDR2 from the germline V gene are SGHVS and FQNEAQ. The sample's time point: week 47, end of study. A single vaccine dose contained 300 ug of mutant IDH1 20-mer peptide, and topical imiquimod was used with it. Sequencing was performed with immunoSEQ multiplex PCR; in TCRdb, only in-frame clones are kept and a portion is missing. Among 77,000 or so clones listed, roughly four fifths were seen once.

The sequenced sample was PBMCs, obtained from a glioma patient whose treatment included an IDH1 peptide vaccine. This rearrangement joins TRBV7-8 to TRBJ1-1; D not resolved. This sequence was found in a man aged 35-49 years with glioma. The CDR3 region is CASSLASLGTEAFF. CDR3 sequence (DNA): TGTGCCAGCAGCTTAGCGTCGTTAGGGACTGAAGCTTTCTTT.